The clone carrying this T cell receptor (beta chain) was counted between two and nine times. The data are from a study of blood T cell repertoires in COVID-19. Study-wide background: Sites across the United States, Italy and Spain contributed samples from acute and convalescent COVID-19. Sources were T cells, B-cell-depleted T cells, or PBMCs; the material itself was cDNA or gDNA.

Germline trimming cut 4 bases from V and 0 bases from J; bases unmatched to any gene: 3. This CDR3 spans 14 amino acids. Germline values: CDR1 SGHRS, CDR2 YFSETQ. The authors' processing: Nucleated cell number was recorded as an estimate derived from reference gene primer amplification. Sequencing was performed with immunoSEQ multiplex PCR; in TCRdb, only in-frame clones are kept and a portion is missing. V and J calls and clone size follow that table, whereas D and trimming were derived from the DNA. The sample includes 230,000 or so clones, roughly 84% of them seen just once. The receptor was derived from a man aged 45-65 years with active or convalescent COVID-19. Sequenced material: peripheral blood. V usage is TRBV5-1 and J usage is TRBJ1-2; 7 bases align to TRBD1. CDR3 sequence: CASSAGTANYGYTF. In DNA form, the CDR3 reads TGCGCCAGCAGCGCCGGGACAGCTAACTATGGCTACACCTTC.